These T cell receptor beta chains were read from a single sample in a study of blood T cell repertoires in COVID-19. TCRdb's copy holds only in-frame clones and misses some; the assay was immunoSEQ multiplex PCR. The data hold approximately 170,000 clones, with over 70% observed a single time. The sample consisted of PBMCs or T cells enriched from blood (not recorded which). Receptor source: a woman between 50 and 59 years old in a cohort exposed to, infected with or recovered from COVID-19 (not recorded which). CDR3s include the opening cysteine and the closing phenylalanine or tryptophan. The D gene is left open where the match is weak. Rows may omit the clone size; those that give it use once, few, many or a size class.

v_gene	d_gene	abundance	j_gene	CDR3nt	CDR3aa
TRBV5-8	TRBD2	.	TRBJ2-3	TGTGCCAGCAGCCATGAAAGACTAGCGGGGGGAAGCACAGATACGCAGTATTTT	CASSHERLAGGSTDTQYF
TRBV28	.	.	TRBJ2-7	TGTGCCAGCAGTTTACGTGGCGGGACCTACGAGCAGTACTTC	CASSLRGGTYEQYF
TRBV11-3	.	.	TRBJ1-1	TGTGCCAGCAGCTTTAGAAAAAACACTGAAGCTTTCTTT	CASSFRKNTEAFF
TRBV7-6	TRBD2	.	TRBJ2-3	TGTGCCAGCAGCTTAGCGGCCCACGACTCAAGCGGGGGGCCCACAGATACGCAGTATTTT	CASSLAAHDSSGGPTDTQYF
TRBV5-8	TRBD1	.	TRBJ2-1	TGTGCCAGCAGCTACGGGACAGGGGGCTACAATGAGCAGTTCTTC	CASSYGTGGYNEQFF
TRBV4-3	.	.	TRBJ2-5	TGCGCCAGCAGCCAAGATTCTAGCAGGGGAGAGACCCAGTACTTC	CASSQDSSRGETQYF
TRBV28	.	.	TRBJ1-1	TGTGCCAGCAGTTTTATCCGGTCGGTTGCAGGGAACACTGAAGCTTTCTTT	CASSFIRSVAGNTEAFF
TRBV21-1	.	.	TRBJ1-1	TGTGCCAGCAGCCCCCAAGGTTCCCTAGTGACTGAAGCTTTCTTT	CASSPQGSLVTEAFF
TRBV15	.	.	TRBJ2-7	TGTGCCACCAGCAGAGCCCGACAGATCTACGAGCAGTACTTC	CATSRARQIYEQYF
TRBV6-4	.	.	TRBJ1-1	TGTGCCAGCAGTACATCCGGGGGCACTGAAGCTTTCTTT	CASSTSGGTEAFF
TRBV9	.	once	TRBJ2-5	TGTGCCAGCAGCGCCTCCAGGGGTCGAGAGACCCAGTACTTC	CASSASRGRETQYF
TRBV7-2	.	.	TRBJ2-2	TGTGCCAGCACCCTCCAGGTCTCCTCGGAATTCGGGGAGCTGTTTTTT	CASTLQVSSEFGELFF
TRBV12-5	TRBD2	.	TRBJ2-1	TGTGCTAGTGGTTTGGTACGACTAGCGGGGGGGCCCAACCCGGACAATGAGCAGTTCTTC	CASGLVRLAGGPNPDNEQFF
TRBV28	TRBD1	.	TRBJ2-2	TGTGCCGGGGCACAGGGGGTTGAGAACACCGGGGAGCTGTTTTTT	CAGAQGVENTGELFF
TRBV10-2	TRBD2	.	TRBJ2-1	TGCGCCAGCAGTGGAAAGTCTAGCGGGAGGAATGAGCAGTTCTTC	CASSGKSSGRNEQFF
TRBV7-8	TRBD1	.	TRBJ2-5	TGTGCCAGCAGCCGAGACAGGGGTCAAGAGACCCAGTACTTC	CASSRDRGQETQYF
TRBV7-8	.	.	TRBJ1-3	TGTGCCAGCAGCTCTTCGGACAGCTCTGGAAACACCATATATTTT	CASSSSDSSGNTIYF
TRBV24-1	.	.	TRBJ1-1	TGTGCCACCAGTGATTCGCCGGGTGAAGCTTTCTTT	CATSDSPGEAFF
TRBV11-3	TRBD2	.	TRBJ2-1	TGTGCCAGCAGCTCCTCCATAGCGGGGGTATACAATGAGCAGTTCTTC	CASSSSIAGVYNEQFF
TRBV27	TRBD2	.	TRBJ2-1	TGTGCCAGCAGTTCAAAGCGGGGTAGTGAGCAGTTCTTC	CASSSKRGSEQFF
TRBV7-2	TRBD1	many	TRBJ2-1	TGTGCCAGCAGCTTAGAGGGACAGGACTACAATGAGCAGTTCTTC	CASSLEGQDYNEQFF
TRBV5-1	TRBD1	.	TRBJ1-2	TGCGCCAGCAGCGCCGGGACAGGGGGCGATGGCTACACCTTC	CASSAGTGGDGYTF
TRBV2	TRBD1	few	TRBJ1-5	TGTGCCAGCGGACAGGGCGATCAGCCCCAGCATTTT	CASGQGDQPQHF
TRBV28	TRBD1	.	TRBJ1-6	TGTGCCAGCAGTACTCGGACAGGTTTAGGAAAAAATTCACCCCTCCACTTT	CASSTRTGLGKNSPLHF
TRBV5-5	TRBD2	.	TRBJ2-3	TGTGCCAGCAGCTTGGGGCTAGCGGGGGGTTCCACAGATACGCAGTATTTT	CASSLGLAGGSTDTQYF
TRBV14	.	once	TRBJ1-3	TGTGCCAGCAGCCAAGATGCGGGATCCTCTGGAAACACCATATATTTT	CASSQDAGSSGNTIYF
TRBV6-1	TRBD1	.	TRBJ1-5	TGTGCCAGCAGTGAACTTACAGGGGGAACCCAGCCCCAGCATTTT	CASSELTGGTQPQHF
TRBV27	.	.	TRBJ2-7	TGTGCCAGCAGTTTAGAGTTCGCTGTGGTCGAGCAGTACTTC	CASSLEFAVVEQYF
TRBV5-5	TRBD1	.	TRBJ1-2	TGTGCCAGCAGCTTGGTCGCGCAGGGGGACTATGGCTACACCTTC	CASSLVAQGDYGYTF
TRBV2	.	.	TRBJ1-1	TGTGCCAGCAGTGTTCGATCCGGGGGCACTGAAGCTTTCTTT	CASSVRSGGTEAFF
TRBV23-1	.	.	TRBJ1-5	TGCGCCAGCAGTCAATACCCCCTACAGGGTGCGAGCAATCAGCCCCAGCATTTT	CASSQYPLQGASNQPQHF
TRBV19	TRBD1	.	TRBJ2-7	TGTGCCAGTGGTTCACAGGGGGCCTACGAGCAGTACTTC	CASGSQGAYEQYF
TRBV28	.	.	TRBJ2-3	TGTGCCAGCAGTTTATCGTCCCGGCTAGCAGTAGACACAGATACGCAGTATTTT	CASSLSSRLAVDTDTQYF
TRBV5-1	.	.	TRBJ1-6	TGCGCCAGCAGGGAGACAGGTGATAATTCACCCCTCCACTTT	CASRETGDNSPLHF
TRBV6-4	TRBD1	.	TRBJ1-6	TGTGCCAGCAGTGCGGAGGGGGCTGGTAATTCACCCCTCCACTTT	CASSAEGAGNSPLHF
TRBV5-4	TRBD2	.	TRBJ2-3	TGTGCCAGCAGCATTACTAGCGGCACAGATACGCAGTATTTT	CASSITSGTDTQYF
TRBV7-6	TRBD1	once	TRBJ2-1	TGTGCCAGCAGCTTAGGAACAGGGGGTTCCTACAATGAGCAGTTCTTC	CASSLGTGGSYNEQFF
TRBV5-1	TRBD2	.	TRBJ2-3	TGCGCCAGCAGCATAAACGGACTAGCGGGGGGTTTCGCAGATACGCAGTATTTT	CASSINGLAGGFADTQYF
TRBV27	TRBD2	.	TRBJ2-1	TGTGCCAGCAGTTCCGGACTAGCGCGTAATGAGCAGTTCTTC	CASSSGLARNEQFF
TRBV5-4	TRBD2	.	TRBJ2-1	TGTGCCAGCAGCTTGGCTAGCGGGAGAAGTTACAATGAGCAGTTCTTC	CASSLASGRSYNEQFF
TRBV4-2	.	.	TRBJ1-1	TGTGCCAGCAGCCAAGCCGGAGGAGGGGTGAACACTGAAGCTTTCTTT	CASSQAGGGVNTEAFF
TRBV6-5	.	.	TRBJ1-2	TGTGCCAGCAGTACCCTAGAACCTACTAACTATGGCTACACCTTC	CASSTLEPTNYGYTF
TRBV6-5	.	.	TRBJ2-5	TGTGCCAGCTCCCGTGAGTATCGCGGAGAGACCCAGTACTTC	CASSREYRGETQYF
TRBV6-4	TRBD1	once	TRBJ1-5	TGTGCCAGCAGTGACTCTACAGGGGGTTATAGCAATCAGCCCCAGCATTTT	CASSDSTGGYSNQPQHF
TRBV24-1	.	once	TRBJ2-3	TGTGCCACCGGGCAGCTGGATACGCAGTATTTT	CATGQLDTQYF
TRBV5-6	TRBD1	.	TRBJ1-4	TGTGCCAGCAGCTTTTCCCCGGGACAGACGGCAACTAATGAAAAACTGTTTTTT	CASSFSPGQTATNEKLFF
TRBV2	TRBD2	.	TRBJ2-1	TGTGCCAGCAGTGAAGGGGGGACTAGCGGGATCACAGCGTTCTTC	CASSEGGTSGITAFF
TRBV29-1	.	.	TRBJ2-1	TGCAGCTCCCGCGGTAGTAGCCGTTACCTGAGCTCCTACAATGAGCAGTTCTTC	CSSRGSSRYLSSYNEQFF
TRBV11-2	.	.	TRBJ2-5	TGTGCCAGCAGCTTGAGACCGGGTGGTGAGACCCAGTACTTC	CASSLRPGGETQYF
TRBV6-5	TRBD1	.	TRBJ1-5	TGTGCCAGTATACCCGGGACAGGAGATCAGCCCCAGCATTTT	CASIPGTGDQPQHF
TRBV28	TRBD1	.	TRBJ1-5	TGTGCCAGCAGTCGGACAGGGGGTGAGCTTCAGCCCCAGCATTTT	CASSRTGGELQPQHF
TRBV29-1	.	.	TRBJ2-5	TGCAGCGTTGAAGTGCAGGGGCGAGAGACCCAGTACTTC	CSVEVQGRETQYF